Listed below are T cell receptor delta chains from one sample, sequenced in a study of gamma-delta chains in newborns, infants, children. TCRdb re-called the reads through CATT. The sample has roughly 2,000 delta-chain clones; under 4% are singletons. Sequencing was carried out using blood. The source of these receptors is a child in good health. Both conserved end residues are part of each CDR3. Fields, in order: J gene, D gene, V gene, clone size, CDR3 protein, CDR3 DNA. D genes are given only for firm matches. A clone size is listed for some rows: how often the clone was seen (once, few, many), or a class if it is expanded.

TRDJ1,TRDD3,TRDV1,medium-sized,CALGEFPDWGSYTDKLIF,TGTGCTCTTGGGGAATTTCCTGACTGGGGGTCTTACACCGATAAACTCATCTTT
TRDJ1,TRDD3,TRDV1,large,CALGGAAAELGELSDKLIF,TGTGCTCTTGGGGGAGCAGCGGCGGAACTGGGGGAGCTGTCCGATAAACTCATCTTT
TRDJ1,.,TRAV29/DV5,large,CSVLLCSLRPRWTDKLIF,.
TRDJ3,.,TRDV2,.,CACDSVDTTWDTRQMFF,TGTGCCTGTGACTCCGTTGATACGACCTGGGACACCCGACAGATGTTTTTC
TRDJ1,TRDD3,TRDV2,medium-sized,CACDTLGDGDKLIF,TGTGCCTGTGACACTCTGGGGGATGGCGATAAACTCATCTTT
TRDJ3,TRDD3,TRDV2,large,CACDTTGASSWDTRQMFF,TGTGCCTGTGACACTACTGGGGCCAGCTCCTGGGACACCCGACAGATGTTTTTC
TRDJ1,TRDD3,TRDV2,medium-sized,CACDRLGDITDRLIF,TGTGCCTGTGACCGACTGGGGGATATTACCGATAGACTCATCTTT
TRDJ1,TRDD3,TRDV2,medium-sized,CACDTILGDTRGTDKLIF,TGTGCCTGTGACACGATACTGGGGGATACGCGGGGTACCGATAAACTCATCTTT
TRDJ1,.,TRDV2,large,CACDTVQRLGLQSTDKLIF,TGTGCCTGTGACACCGTTCAGCGTCTGGGGTTGCAGAGCACCGATAAACTCATCTTT
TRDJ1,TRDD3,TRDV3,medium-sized,CASHYGPWGITADKLIF,TGTGCCTCTCACTACGGTCCCTGGGGGATAACGGCCGATAAACTCATCTTT
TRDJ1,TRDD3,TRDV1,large,CALGELRGGIRQYTDKLIF,TGTGCTCTTGGGGAACTTCGAGGGGGGATACGCCAGTACACCGATAAACTCATCTTT
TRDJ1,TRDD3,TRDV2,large,CACDTVLGAVRPNTDKLIF,TGTGCCTGTGACACCGTACTGGGGGCCGTAAGACCAAACACCGATAAACTCATCTTT
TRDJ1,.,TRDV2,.,CARDSLRDESDRLIF,TGTGCCCGTGACTCCCTACGGGATGAATCCGATAGACTCATCTTT
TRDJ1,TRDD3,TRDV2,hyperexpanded,CACESLLGTTDKLIF,TGTGCCTGTGAGAGCTTACTGGGGACCACCGATAAACTCATCTTT
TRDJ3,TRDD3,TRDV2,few,CARDTVGDTNTGDTRQMFF,TGTGCCCGTGACACGGTGGGGGATACGAATACGGGAGACACCCGACAGATGTTTTTC
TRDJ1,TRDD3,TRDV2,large,CACDRLGDTYTDKLIF,TGTGCCTGTGACCGACTGGGGGATACGTACACCGATAAACTCATCTTT
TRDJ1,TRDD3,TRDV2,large,CACDSLLGDTGGRKTDKLIF,TGTGCCTGTGACTCTTTACTGGGGGATACAGGGGGCAGGAAGACCGATAAACTCATCTTT
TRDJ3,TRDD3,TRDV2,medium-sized,CACDTWGMRQESSWDTRQMFF,TGTGCCTGTGACACCTGGGGGATGAGGCAGGAAAGCTCCTGGGACACCCGACAGATGTTTTTC
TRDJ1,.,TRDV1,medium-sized,CALGPLASPQLTGRDKWGTDKLIF,TGTGCTCTTGGGCCCCTGGCTTCCCCACAACTTACTGGGAGAGACAAATGGGGTACCGATAAACTCATCTTT
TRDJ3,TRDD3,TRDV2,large,CACDTANWGVSSWDTRQMFF,TGTGCCTGTGACACGGCGAACTGGGGGGTCAGCTCCTGGGACACCCGACAGATGTTTTTC
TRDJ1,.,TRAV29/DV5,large,CAASVAPLHRGTLYTDKLIF,TGTGCAGCAAGCGTGGCCCCCCTCCACCGGGGGACCCTGTACACCGATAAACTCATCTTT
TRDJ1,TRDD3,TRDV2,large,CACDGVGLLGADTDKLIF,TGTGCCTGTGACGGGGTTGGATTACTGGGGGCGGACACCGATAAACTCATCTTT
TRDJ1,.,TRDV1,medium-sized,CALGSLMGPTRWIRVDKLIF,TGTGCTCTTGGGTCCCTAATGGGTCCTACGCGGTGGATACGCGTCGATAAACTCATCTTT
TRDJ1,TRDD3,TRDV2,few,CACDTLGAPDTDKLIF,TGTGCCTGTGACACCCTGGGGGCTCCCGACACCGATAAGCTCATCTTT
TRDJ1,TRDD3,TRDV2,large,CACDTVPTLGANDKLIF,TGTGCCTGTGACACCGTTCCCACTCTGGGGGCTAACGATAAACTCATCTTT
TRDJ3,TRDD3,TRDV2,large,CACDTTTGGGSWDTRQMFF,TGTGCCTGTGACACTACTACTGGGGGAGGCTCCTGGGACACCCGACAGATGTTTTTC
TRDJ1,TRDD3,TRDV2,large,CACDTVGDSPDKLIF,TGTGCCTGTGACACCGTGGGGGATTCTCCCGATAAACTCATCTTT
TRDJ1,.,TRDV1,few,CALGFPSPGIVSRQQRKAHTDKLIF,TGTGCTCTTGGATTCCCATCCCCAGGGATTGTGTCCCGACAGCAGAGGAAGGCGCACACCGATAAACTCATCTTT
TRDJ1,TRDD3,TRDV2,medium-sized,CACDALTGGSHTDKLIF,TGTGCCTGTGACGCCTTGACTGGGGGTTCGCACACCGATAAACTCATCTTT
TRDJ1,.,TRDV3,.,CAFSSFFRADALLYTDKLIF,TGCGCCTTTAGCTCTTTTTTTCGGGCTGATGCCTTATTGTACACCGATAAACTCATCTTT
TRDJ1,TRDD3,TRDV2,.,CACDTLMGDARLATDRLIF,TGTGCCTGTGACACCTTAATGGGGGATGCGCGACTTGCCACCGATAGACTCATCTTC
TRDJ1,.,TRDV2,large,CACDPVPGINPDKLIF,TGTGCCTGTGACCCTGTTCCGGGGATCAATCCCGATAAACTCATCTTT
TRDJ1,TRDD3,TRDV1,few,CALGDSPFLLRLGDQRELIF,TGTGCTCTTGGGGACTCGCCCTTCCTTCTTAGACTGGGGGATCAGAGGGAACTCATCTTT
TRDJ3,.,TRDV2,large,CACDTAGIRPSSWDTRQMFF,TGTGCCTGTGACACCGCTGGGATCCGTCCATCCTCCTGGGACACCCGACAGATGTTTTTC
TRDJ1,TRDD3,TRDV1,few,CALGEPASRYSLGDTPDKLIF,TGTGCTCTTGGGGAACCAGCTTCCCGCTACTCTCTGGGGGATACGCCCGATAAACTCATCTTT
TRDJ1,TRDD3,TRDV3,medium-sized,CAFPGIPADKLIF,TGTGCCTTTCCGGGGATACCGGCCGATAAACTCATCTTT